This T cell receptor (beta chain) was recovered during a study of CD8 T cells in ankylosing spondylitis. Broader study findings: The authors reported significant enrichment of disease-linked clones in matched ankylosing spondylitis synovial fluid. Prior literature has documented some motif variants in synovial fluid and blood from reactive arthritis.

TCRdb analysed the 5' RACE reads with MiXCR anew, one entry per CDR3 protein. The repertoire holds tens of thousands of distinct CDR3 sequences, with 16% as singletons. Germline V gene lookup returns CDR1 KGHDR and CDR2 SFDVKD. This CDR3 is built from 10 residues. Comment on this clonotype: No antigen is known for it. The germline gene is not matched at one end of the junction; a read error may be the cause.

Input material: blood. The chain joins TRBV24-1 to TRBJ2-4; D remains unclear. This receptor was obtained from a male donor with ankylosing spondylitis or in good health (not recorded which). CDR3 amino acids: CATSEGSPAF. CDR3 in DNA: TGTGCCACCAGTGAGGGCTCCCCGGCCTTC.